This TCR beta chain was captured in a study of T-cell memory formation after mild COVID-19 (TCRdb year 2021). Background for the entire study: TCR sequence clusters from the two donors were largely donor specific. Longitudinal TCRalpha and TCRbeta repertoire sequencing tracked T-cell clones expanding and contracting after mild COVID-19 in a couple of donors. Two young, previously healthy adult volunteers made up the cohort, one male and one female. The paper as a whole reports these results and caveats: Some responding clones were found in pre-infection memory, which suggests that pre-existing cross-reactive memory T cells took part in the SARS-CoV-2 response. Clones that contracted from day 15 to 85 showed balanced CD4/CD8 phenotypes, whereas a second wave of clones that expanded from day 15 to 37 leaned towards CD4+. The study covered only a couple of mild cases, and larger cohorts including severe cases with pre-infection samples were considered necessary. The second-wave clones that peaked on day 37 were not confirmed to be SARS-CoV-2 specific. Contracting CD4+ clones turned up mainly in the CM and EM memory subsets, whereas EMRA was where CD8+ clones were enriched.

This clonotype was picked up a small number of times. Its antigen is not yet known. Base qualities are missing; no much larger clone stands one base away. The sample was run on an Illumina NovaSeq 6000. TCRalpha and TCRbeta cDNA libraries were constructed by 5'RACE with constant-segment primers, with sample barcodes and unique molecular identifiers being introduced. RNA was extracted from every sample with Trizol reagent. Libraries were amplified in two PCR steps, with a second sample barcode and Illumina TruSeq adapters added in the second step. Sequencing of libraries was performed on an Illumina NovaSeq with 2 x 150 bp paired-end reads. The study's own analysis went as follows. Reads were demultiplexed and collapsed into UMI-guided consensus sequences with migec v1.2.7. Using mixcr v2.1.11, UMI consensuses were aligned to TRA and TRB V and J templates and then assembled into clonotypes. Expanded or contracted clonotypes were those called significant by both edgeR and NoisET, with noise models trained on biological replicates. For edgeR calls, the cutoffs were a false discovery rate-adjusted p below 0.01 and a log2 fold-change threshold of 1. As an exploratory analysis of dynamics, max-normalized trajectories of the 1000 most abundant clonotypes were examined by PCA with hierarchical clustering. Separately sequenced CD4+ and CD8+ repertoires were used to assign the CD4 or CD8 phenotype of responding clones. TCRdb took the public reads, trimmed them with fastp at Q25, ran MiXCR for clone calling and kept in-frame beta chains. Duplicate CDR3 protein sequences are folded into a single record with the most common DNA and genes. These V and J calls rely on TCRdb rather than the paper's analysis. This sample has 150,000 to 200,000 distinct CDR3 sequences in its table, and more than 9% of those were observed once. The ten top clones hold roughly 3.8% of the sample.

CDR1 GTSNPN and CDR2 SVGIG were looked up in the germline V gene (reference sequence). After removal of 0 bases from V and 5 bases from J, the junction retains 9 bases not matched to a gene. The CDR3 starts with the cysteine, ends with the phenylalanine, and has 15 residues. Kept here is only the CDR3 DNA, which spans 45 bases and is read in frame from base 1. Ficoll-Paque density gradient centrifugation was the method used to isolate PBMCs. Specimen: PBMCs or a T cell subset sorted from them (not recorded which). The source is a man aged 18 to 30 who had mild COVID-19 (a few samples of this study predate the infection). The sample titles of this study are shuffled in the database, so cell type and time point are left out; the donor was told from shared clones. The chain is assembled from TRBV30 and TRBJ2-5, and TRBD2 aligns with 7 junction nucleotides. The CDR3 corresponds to CAWSVVAGVTETQYF. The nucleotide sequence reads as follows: TGTGCCTGGAGTGTAGTTGCGGGGGTAACGGAGACCCAGTACTTC.